This TCR beta chain was sequenced for a study of Ad26.COV2.S vaccination and SARS-CoV-2 variants. V shed 6 bases and J 0 bases; nucleotides not matched to a gene: 5. CDR3 length equals 15 residues. Per germline, CDR1 SGHTA and CDR2 FQGTGA. The data were produced by immunoSEQ multiplex PCR, yet TCRdb's version contains in-frame clones alone and is incomplete. In the table there are approximately 300,000 clones, roughly 86% of which are singletons. The treatment denotes: around 19 received Ad26.COV2.S at low or high dose, single or two shots; 5 received placebo; per-sample allocation not given. Samples analyzed were those drawn on day 63 after the first vaccine or placebo injection.

The sample in question was peripheral blood, obtained in a trial of Ad26.COV2.S vaccine versus placebo. The chain uses TRBV7-3 and TRBJ2-1; TRBD1 matches 7 bases. The clonotype comes from a person aged 18-65 years who received the Ad26.COV2.S COVID-19 vaccine or a placebo. The CDR3 spells CASRLTGVSYNEQFF. CDR3 nucleotide sequence: TGTGCCAGCAGACTTACAGGGGTCTCCTACAATGAGCAGTTCTTC.